This record concerns one TCR beta chain sequence. Its binding antigen is unknown. Within one base of it there is no much larger clone, and no base qualities were kept. The sample comes from a study of blood T cell repertoires in COVID-19 (dated by TCRdb to 2018 to 2021). About the investigation overall: The collaborator samples originated in the United States, Italy and Spain and spanned the acute and convalescent phases of COVID-19. The material from the prospective study consisted of cDNA or gDNA derived from T cells, B-cell-depleted T cells, or PBMCs. Subjects who had been exposed to COVID-19, were actively infected with it, or had recovered from it provided the deeply sampled blood TCRbeta repertoires that made up the dataset. The repertoires were released in a freely available public database meant as a resource for research on the immune response to SARS-CoV-2. The samples were drawn from the first 160 participants of the ongoing ImmuneRACE study and from 950 to 1,500 subjects provided by 6 global collaborators. The sample metadata nearly always contained a de-identified subject ID, COVID-19 status, age in years and sex. HLA class I and class II types, where available, came from metadata supplied by the sample provider rather than from assay-based typing.

TCRbeta CDR3 regions were amplified from genomic DNA using the immunoSEQ Assay, a bias-controlled multiplex PCR. The study's processing was this. Nucleated cell counts per sample were estimated from amplification of reference gene primers within the assay. To quantify the absolute abundance of each unique TCRbeta CDR3 rearrangement, sequence reads were collapsed and filtered. For each sample, productive Simpson clonality was calculated as the square root of Simpson's diversity index across productive rearrangements. Entries here come from immuneACCESS through TCRdb and include only in-frame sequences with V and J called. Some clones fail to appear in such tables; in the studies checked, an unresolved V gene covers under half of the shortfall, and the cause of the remainder is unknown. V and J calls and clone size come straight from that table; D and trimming were deduced from the DNA. The table for this sample lists about 150,000 clones; 80% to 90% of them were counted only once. 9.8% of the sample goes to the ten largest clones.

Each collaborating institution followed its own protocols to collect whole blood in K2EDTA tubes. For TCRbeta analysis, collaborators shipped samples in one of three forms: frozen whole blood, isolated PBMCs, or DNA extracted from either of those sample types. What the study reported, not specific to this receptor: Clinical and demographic metadata were provided uncurated, with the amount varying by source and participant.

V is pared back by 0 bases and J by 1 base, with 10 bases lying between the germline termini. Reading the germline V gene (reference sequence) gives CDR1 LNHDA and CDR2 SQIVND. The CDR3 sequence holds 15 residues, the cysteine and phenylalanine included. The entry retains the CDR3 DNA only, 45 bases that are in frame from base 1. The clonotype originates from a woman aged 50 to 65 with acute or convalescent COVID-19. Rearrangement joined TRBV19 to TRBJ2-7, with the D segment identity uncertain. What was sequenced was peripheral blood. The CDR3 region: CASSIDRLLSYEQYF. The DNA sequence reads TGTGCCAGTAGTATAGACCGACTGCTATCCTACGAGCAGTACTTC.